This TCR beta chain was identified during a study of CD8 T cells in ankylosing spondylitis. Study outcomes and limitations: Apparently characteristic of ankylosing spondylitis blood was a TCR beta motif (roughly 8 highly homologous variants).

TCRdb re-called the 5' RACE reads through MiXCR, storing one row per CDR3 protein. The table lists roughly 220,000 distinct CDR3 sequences, 15% to 20% of them singletons, with about two fifths in the top ten. Germline CDR1 LGHNA, CDR2 YNFKEQ. Between the trimmed V and J ends, which lost 0 bases and 6 bases, there was a span of 5 bases. The CDR3 covers 12 residues. A remark on this clonotype: Its antigen remains unidentified.

The receptor was derived from a male donor with ankylosing spondylitis. The genes are TRBV4-2 and TRBJ1-1; D gene uncertain. Sample: blood, either unsorted or a sorted T cell fraction (not recorded which). The CDR3 DNA reads as TGTGCCAGCAGCCAAGATGGGTCTGAAGCTTTCTTT. Protein: CASSQDGSEAFF.